This T cell receptor (beta chain) was recorded in a study of OX40 agonist ivuxolimab in advanced cancers. In the study overall: The patients' treatment was ivuxolimab, an agonistic anti-OX40 (CD134) antibody. Overall study findings and caveats: At doses 0.1 to 3.0 mg/kg, CD4+ and CD8+ clones expanded.

Comment on this clone: Its antigen remains unknown.

The CDR3 totals 11 residues. From germline, CDR1 is SEHNR and CDR2 FQNEAQ (reference sequence). The V segment lost 7 bases and the J segment 7 bases; nucleotides outside the gene matches: 3. TCRdb keeps only in-frame clones here, not all; method: immunoSEQ multiplex PCR. The repertoire holds under 70,000 clones, with roughly nine tenths as singletons. The genes are TRBV7-9 and TRBJ2-7; 8 positions match TRBD2. The material sequenced was CD4+ or CD8+ T cells sorted from blood, taken in a trial of the OX40 agonist ivuxolimab. The origin of this receptor is an adult with an advanced solid tumor such as melanoma, head and neck, liver or kidney cancer. Here the CDR3 reads CASIRGGEQYF. For the CDR3, the DNA is TGTGCCAGCATTCGGGGGGGAGAGCAGTACTTC.